Here is one TCR beta chain with its context. The specificity of this receptor is unknown. No much larger clone is present one base from it, and per-base qualities are unavailable. This sample stems from a study of blood T cell repertoires in COVID-19 (dated by TCRdb to 2020 to 2022). About the full investigation: Samples from collaborators originated in the United States, Italy and Spain and spanned both the acute and convalescent phases of COVID-19. Samples came from the ongoing ImmuneRACE study (first 160 participants) plus 1,254 subjects from 6 global collaborators. The material from the prospective study consisted of cDNA or gDNA derived from T cells, B-cell-depleted T cells, or PBMCs. Where available, HLA class I and class II types were obtained from metadata supplied by the sample provider rather than from assay-based typing. Subjects who had been exposed to COVID-19, were actively infected with it, or had recovered from it provided the deeply sampled blood TCRbeta repertoires that made up the dataset. The repertoires were released in a freely available public database intended as a resource for research on the immune response to SARS-CoV-2. The sample metadata nearly always contained a de-identified subject ID, COVID-19 status, age in years and sex.

The CDR3 holds 16 amino acids from the cysteine to the phenylalanine. CDR3 DNA is the only sequence kept; it has 48 bases, read in frame from the first base. CDR1 LNHDA and CDR2 SQIVND are derived from the germline V gene (reference sequence). Deletion took 5 bases off V and 2 bases off J, with a span of 16 bases between the germline ends. What the work shows at the level of the full study, not this receptor alone: How much clinical and demographic metadata was included differed by source and by participant, and the metadata was provided uncurated.

TCRbeta CDR3 regions were amplified from genomic DNA by means of the immunoSEQ Assay, a bias-controlled multiplex PCR. Processing in the source paper ran as follows. Nucleated cell counts per sample were estimated from amplification of reference gene primers within the assay. To quantify the absolute abundance of each unique TCRbeta CDR3 rearrangement, sequence reads were collapsed and filtered. For each sample, productive Simpson clonality was calculated as the square root of Simpson's diversity index over productive rearrangements. The clones in this table, taken by TCRdb from immuneACCESS, are in-frame only. Not every clone is retained; where verified, under half of the shortfall comes from an unresolved V gene, and the cause of the rest is unknown. The V and J calls and clone size come from that table; D and trimming were worked out from the DNA. Recorded for this sample are about 280,000 clones; 70% to 90% of them occurred a single time. The top ten clones comprise less than 2.5% of the sample.

A second Seattle source provided samples from volunteer blood donors who had recovered from COVID-19. Whole blood was collected in K2EDTA tubes by collaborating institutions according to the institutions' own protocols. For TCRbeta analysis, collaborators shipped samples as frozen whole blood, isolated PBMCs, or DNA extracted from either of those sample types. Sequenced material: peripheral blood. The chain joins TRBV19 to TRBJ1-5, and TRBD1 may be the D gene, going by 5 matching bases. The sequence came from a woman in her 30s who had recovered from COVID-19. The CDR3: CASSARDSGGNQPQHF. The bases are TGTGCCAGTAGTGCCCGGGACTCCGGGGGCAATCAGCCCCAGCATTTT.